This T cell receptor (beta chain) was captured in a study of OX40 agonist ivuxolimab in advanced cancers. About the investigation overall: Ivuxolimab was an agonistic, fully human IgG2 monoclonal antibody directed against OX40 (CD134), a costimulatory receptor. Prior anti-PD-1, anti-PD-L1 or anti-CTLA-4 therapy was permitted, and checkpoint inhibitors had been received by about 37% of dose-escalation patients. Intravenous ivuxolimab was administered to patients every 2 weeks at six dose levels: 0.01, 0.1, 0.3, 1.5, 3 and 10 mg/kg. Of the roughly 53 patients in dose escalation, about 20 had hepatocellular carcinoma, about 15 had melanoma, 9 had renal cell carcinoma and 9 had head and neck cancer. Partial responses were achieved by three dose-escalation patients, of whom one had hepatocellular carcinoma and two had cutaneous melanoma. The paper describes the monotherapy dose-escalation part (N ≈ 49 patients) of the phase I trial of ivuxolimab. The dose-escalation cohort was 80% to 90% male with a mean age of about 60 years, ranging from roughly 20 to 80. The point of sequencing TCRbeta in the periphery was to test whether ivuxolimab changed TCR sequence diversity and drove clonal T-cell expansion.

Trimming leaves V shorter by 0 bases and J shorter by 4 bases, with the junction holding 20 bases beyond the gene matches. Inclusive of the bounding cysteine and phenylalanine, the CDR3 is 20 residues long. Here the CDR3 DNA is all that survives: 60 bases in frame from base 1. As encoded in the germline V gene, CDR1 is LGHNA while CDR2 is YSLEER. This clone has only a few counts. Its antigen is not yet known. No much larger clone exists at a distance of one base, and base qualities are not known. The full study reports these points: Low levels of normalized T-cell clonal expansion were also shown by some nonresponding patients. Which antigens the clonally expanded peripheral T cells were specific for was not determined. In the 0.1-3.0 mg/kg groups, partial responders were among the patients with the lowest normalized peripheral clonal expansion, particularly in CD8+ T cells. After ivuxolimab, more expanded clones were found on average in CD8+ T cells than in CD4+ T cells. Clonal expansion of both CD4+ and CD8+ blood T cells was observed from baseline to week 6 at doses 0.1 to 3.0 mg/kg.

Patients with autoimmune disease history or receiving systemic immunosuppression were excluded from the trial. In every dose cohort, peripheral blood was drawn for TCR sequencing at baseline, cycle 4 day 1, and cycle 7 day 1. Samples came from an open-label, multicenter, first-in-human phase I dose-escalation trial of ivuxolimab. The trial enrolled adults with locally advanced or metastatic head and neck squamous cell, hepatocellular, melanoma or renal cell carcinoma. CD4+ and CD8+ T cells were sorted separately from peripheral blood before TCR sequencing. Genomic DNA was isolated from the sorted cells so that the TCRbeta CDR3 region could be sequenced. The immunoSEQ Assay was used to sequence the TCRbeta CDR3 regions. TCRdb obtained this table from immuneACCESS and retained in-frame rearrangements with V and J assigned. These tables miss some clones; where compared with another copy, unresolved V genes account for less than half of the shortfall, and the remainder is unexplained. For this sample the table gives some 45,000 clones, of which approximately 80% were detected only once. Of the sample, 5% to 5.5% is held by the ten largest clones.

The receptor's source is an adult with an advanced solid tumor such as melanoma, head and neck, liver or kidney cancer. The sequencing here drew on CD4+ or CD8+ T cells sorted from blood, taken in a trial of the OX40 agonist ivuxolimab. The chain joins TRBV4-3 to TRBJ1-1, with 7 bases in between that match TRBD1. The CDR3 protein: CASSQEGPGQFYPEGTEAFF. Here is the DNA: TGCGCCAGCAGCCAAGAGGGCCCGGGACAGTTCTATCCTGAAGGCACTGAAGCTTTCTTT.